The table lists the clone carrying this T cell receptor (beta chain) with many counts. Its antigen is currently unknown. This sample was included in a study of regulatory T cells in long-lasting Graves disease. Whole-study results and caveats: Persistent Graves' patients showed a TCR diversity that was lower than that of newly diagnosed ones.

V was clipped by 3 bases and J by 0 bases; unmatched bases: 4. The CDR3 is 14 amino acids. Per the germline V gene, CDR1 is GTSNPN and CDR2 is SVGIG (reference sequence). Time point here: newly diagnosed GD, antithyroid drugs for less than 3 months. Generation of the TCR library employed RNA extracted from PBMCs. Enrollment of patients was through an endocrinology department in Xi'an, China. Arm-PCR with iRepertoire HTBI primers amplified the CDR3 regions for these TCR beta libraries. Authors' methods: Sequenced samples collectively carried under 75 TRBV and 14 to 15 TRBJ segments. TCRdb reprocessed the multiplex PCR reads via MiXCR and lists one record per CDR3 protein. The V and J calls were determined by TCRdb, not by the authors. The top ten hold under 9% of the sample, which has about 430,000 distinct CDR3 sequences, approximately 15% seen once. The same data also went into a second study, on T cells in Graves' hyperthyroidism and ophthalmopathy. That report notes: Most clonotypes that expanded in the thyroid above 0.001 also showed up in blood.

This sequence joins TRBV30 and TRBJ2-5, with 7 bases that match TRBD1. This specimen consisted of peripheral blood mononuclear cells (PBMCs), obtained at new diagnosis, from a patient treated with antithyroid drugs. The sequence was collected from a middle-aged woman with Graves disease. Here the CDR3 reads CAWSPDRDQETQYF. Written as DNA, the CDR3 is TGTGCCTGGAGCCCAGACAGGGACCAAGAGACCCAGTACTTC.